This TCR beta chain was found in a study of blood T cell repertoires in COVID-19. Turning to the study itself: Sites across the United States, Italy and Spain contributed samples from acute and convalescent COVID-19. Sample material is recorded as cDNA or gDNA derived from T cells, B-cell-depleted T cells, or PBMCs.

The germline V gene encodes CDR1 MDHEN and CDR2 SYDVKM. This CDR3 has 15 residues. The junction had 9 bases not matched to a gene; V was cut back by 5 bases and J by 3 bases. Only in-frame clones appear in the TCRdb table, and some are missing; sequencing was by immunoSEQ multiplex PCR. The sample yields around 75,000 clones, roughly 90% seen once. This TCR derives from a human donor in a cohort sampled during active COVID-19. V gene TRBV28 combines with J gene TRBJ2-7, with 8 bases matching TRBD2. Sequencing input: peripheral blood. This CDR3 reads CASSLQRELYYEQYF. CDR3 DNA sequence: TGTGCCAGCAGTCTTCAGCGGGAGTTGTACTACGAGCAGTACTTC.